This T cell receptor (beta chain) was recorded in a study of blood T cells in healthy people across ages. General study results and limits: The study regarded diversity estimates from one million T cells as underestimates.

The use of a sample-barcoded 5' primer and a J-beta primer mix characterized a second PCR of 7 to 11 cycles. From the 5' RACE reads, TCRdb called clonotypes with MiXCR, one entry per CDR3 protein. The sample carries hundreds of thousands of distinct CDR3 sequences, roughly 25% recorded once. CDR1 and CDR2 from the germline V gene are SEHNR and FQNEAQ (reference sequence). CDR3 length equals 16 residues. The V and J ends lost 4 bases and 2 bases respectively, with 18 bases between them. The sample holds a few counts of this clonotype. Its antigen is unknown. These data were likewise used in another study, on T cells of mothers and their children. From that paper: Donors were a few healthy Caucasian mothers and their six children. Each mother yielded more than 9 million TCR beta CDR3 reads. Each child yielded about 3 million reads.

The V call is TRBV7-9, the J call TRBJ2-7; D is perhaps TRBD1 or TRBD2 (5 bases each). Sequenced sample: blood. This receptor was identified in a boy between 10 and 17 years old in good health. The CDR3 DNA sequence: TGTGCCAGCAGCTCCAGCCAAGAGAGGGACCCCTACGAGCAGTACTTC. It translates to CASSSSQERDPYEQYF.